This T cell receptor (beta chain) was obtained from a study of shared clonotypes between healthy human individuals. Profiled with immunoSEQ multiplex PCR; TCRdb holds only in-frame clones, not every one. The profile covers just over 2,000,000 clones, with 90% to 95% appearing a single time and roughly 0.13% taken by the ten largest. Germline lookup yields CDR1 LGHNA and CDR2 YSLEER. The V end lost 1 base, the J end lost 0 bases, and 13 bases lay between the germline ends. The CDR3 runs 17 residues. The TCR sequence derives from a man aged 18 to 29 in good health. The chain carries TRBV4-3 and TRBJ1-3, with D maybe TRBD1 (5 bases). The source material was naive CD4+ T cells sorted from blood. The subset here: CD45RA+ positively selected. The CDR3 loop reads CASSQGRTRSSGNTIYF. CDR3 bases: TGCGCCAGCAGCCAAGGGAGGACACGGAGCTCTGGAAACACCATATATTTT.